This TCR beta chain was captured in a study of Ad26.COV2.S vaccination and SARS-CoV-2 variants. Study background: By the intramuscular route, Ad26.COV2.S was given once, or twice 56 days apart.

In regard to this clone: This sample also contains other DNA sequences that code for the same CDR3.

Clones were read by immunoSEQ multiplex PCR, and TCRdb kept only the in-frame ones, dropping some. The table shows about 480,000 clones, with around 88% occurring only once. The CDR3 is 15 residues long. Trimming removed 2 bases at V and 4 bases at J, with 12 bases between. Germline values: CDR1 MDHEN, CDR2 SYDVKM. Described treatment: roughly 18 received Ad26.COV2.S at low or high dose, single or two shots; about 5 received placebo; per-sample allocation not given. The study sampled participants on day 63 after the first vaccine or placebo injection. The source material was peripheral blood, sampled in a trial of Ad26.COV2.S vaccine versus placebo. The rearrangement uses TRBV28 and TRBJ1-5; no clear D. This clonotype was obtained from a person aged 18-60 years who received the Ad26.COV2.S COVID-19 vaccine or a placebo. The CDR3 region has the DNA TGTGCCAGCAGTTTAACCGGGCTAGGAAATCAGCCCCAGCATTTT. Protein product: CASSLTGLGNQPQHF.